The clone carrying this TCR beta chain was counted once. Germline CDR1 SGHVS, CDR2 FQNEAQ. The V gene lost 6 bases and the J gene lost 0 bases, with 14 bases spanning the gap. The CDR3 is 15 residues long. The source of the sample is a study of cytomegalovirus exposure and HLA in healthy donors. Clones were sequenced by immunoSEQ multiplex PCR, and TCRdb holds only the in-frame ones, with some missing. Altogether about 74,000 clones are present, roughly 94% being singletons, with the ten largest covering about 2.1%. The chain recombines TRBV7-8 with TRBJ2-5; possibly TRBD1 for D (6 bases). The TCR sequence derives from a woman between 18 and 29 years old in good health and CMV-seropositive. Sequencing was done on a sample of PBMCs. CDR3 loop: CASSFSDRYQETQYF. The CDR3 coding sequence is TGTGCCAGCAGTTTTTCGGACAGATACCAAGAGACCCAGTACTTC.